These T cell receptor beta chains were read from a single sample in a study of cytomegalovirus exposure and HLA in healthy donors. Method: immunoSEQ multiplex PCR; TCRdb's copy keeps in-frame clones and lacks some. Of more than 85,000 clones in the sample, 13% to 15% are singletons; the top ten hold more than 0.65%. The sequenced material came from PBMCs. The receptors originated from a female donor in good health and CMV-seronegative. The CDR3 runs from the conserved cysteine through the conserved F or W. A D gene is named only where the DNA matches it firmly. Some rows have no size entry. The others give once, few or many, or a class for an expanded clone.

TRBJ1-2 - TRBV27 - TGTGCCAGCAGTCCGTTGACAGGTCTCTATGGCTACACCTTC CASSPLTGLYGYTF
TRBJ1-1 TRBD1 TRBV7-9 few TGTGCCAGCAGCAAACCGGGACAGGGTAGGGACACTGAAGCTTTCTTT CASSKPGQGRDTEAFF
TRBJ2-7 TRBD2 TRBV7-2 - TGTGCCAGCAGCTTAGTTGCGCCTCATAGCGGGGGGGCCTACGAGCAGTACTTC CASSLVAPHSGGAYEQYF
TRBJ2-2 TRBD2 TRBV7-3 - TGTGCCAGCAGCTTAACTAGCGGGAGGGCCGGGGAGCTGTTTTTT CASSLTSGRAGELFF
TRBJ2-3 - TRBV19 - TGTGCCAGTAGTAGCGACACCGTTATGGGCACAGATACGCAGTATTTT CASSSDTVMGTDTQYF
TRBJ1-2 - TRBV21-1 few TGTGCCAGCAGCAAAGGGGTTTCGACAGGGGCCCACACCAATGGCTACACCTTC CASSKGVSTGAHTNGYTF
TRBJ1-1 - TRBV7-2 - TGTGCCAGCAGCTTCGCGGTGAACACTGAAGCTTTCTTT CASSFAVNTEAFF
TRBJ2-5 TRBD1 TRBV4-3 - TGCGCCAGCAGTCGTAACCTGGACAGGCCCCAAGAGACCCAGTACTTC CASSRNLDRPQETQYF
TRBJ2-3 TRBD2 TRBV27 - TGTGCCAGCAGCCCGAGTAGCGGGGGGACAGATACGCAGTATTTT CASSPSSGGTDTQYF
TRBJ2-7 - TRBV6-5 - TGTGCCAGCAGTTACGCAGGGACCTACGAGCAGTACTTC CASSYAGTYEQYF
TRBJ1-4 TRBD1 TRBV28 - TGTGCCAGCAGGCGACCCCTGACAGGGTCTAATGAAAAACTGTTTTTT CASRRPLTGSNEKLFF
TRBJ2-1 TRBD1 TRBV6-4 few TGTGCCAGCAGTGAAACCGGGACAGTAGTCAATGAGCAGTTCTTC CASSETGTVVNEQFF
TRBJ2-5 - TRBV7-6 - TGTGCCAGCAGCTTAGTGGTCGGGATGGGAGAGACCCAGTACTTC CASSLVVGMGETQYF
TRBJ1-2 - TRBV28 once TGTGCCAGCAGGCCACAGGGTATTGATGGCTACACCTTC CASRPQGIDGYTF
TRBJ2-3 - TRBV30 few TGTGCCTGGAGCGCCCGGGCGGGATGGGTAGATACGCAGTATTTT CAWSARAGWVDTQYF
TRBJ2-3 TRBD2 TRBV29-1 - TGCAGCGTTGAAGATGGGGACTACTACACAGATACGCAGTATTTT CSVEDGDYYTDTQYF
TRBJ2-3 - TRBV25-1 - TGTGCCAGCAGGGGGGACGGGACATATAGCACAGATACGCAGTATTTT CASRGDGTYSTDTQYF
TRBJ2-5 - TRBV6-5 - TGTGCCAGCCCCCGGAGGGGCAGAAGGACGACCCAGTACTTC CASPRRGRRTTQYF
TRBJ1-2 TRBD1 TRBV19 - TGTGCCAGTAACGCGTATAACAGGGGGCTCACCAACTATGGCTACACCTTC CASNAYNRGLTNYGYTF
TRBJ2-5 TRBD2 TRBV4-1 - TGCGCCAGCAGCCAATACCCGAGAAGCGGGGGCCAAGAGACCCAGTACTTC CASSQYPRSGGQETQYF
TRBJ1-1 TRBD1 TRBV2 few TGTGCCAGCAGTGAATGGGGGACAGGGGAAGCTTTCTTT CASSEWGTGEAFF
TRBJ1-2 TRBD1 TRBV5-4 - TGTGCCAGCAGGAGGACAGGGGACAACGGCTACACCTTC CASRRTGDNGYTF
TRBJ2-3 - TRBV5-1 - TGCGCCAGCAGGCCCCTGACAGGAACCACAGATACGCAGTATTTT CASRPLTGTTDTQYF
TRBJ1-4 - TRBV10-2 - TGCGCCAGCAGACATTCAACTAATGAAAAACTGTTTTTT CASRHSTNEKLFF
TRBJ1-3 - TRBV30 few TGTGCCTGGGAGGTTGACACCATATATTTT CAWEVDTIYF
TRBJ1-6 - TRBV9 few TGTGCCAGCAGCTTTGGGACGGAGGGAAATTCACCCCTCCACTTT CASSFGTEGNSPLHF
TRBJ1-2 - TRBV5-8 - TGTGCCAGCAGCTGGGAGCGAGGAGGGCTCCGCTATGGCTACACCTTC CASSWERGGLRYGYTF
TRBJ1-1 TRBD1 TRBV10-3 few TGTGCCATCAGTGGGGGGACAGGTACTGAAGCTTTCTTT CAISGGTGTEAFF
TRBJ2-7 - TRBV5-1 few TGCGCCAGCAGCTTACCGGGGGGCCCGAACGAGCAGTACTTC CASSLPGGPNEQYF
TRBJ1-5 TRBD1 TRBV6-5 - TGTGCCAGCAGCCTAAACAGGGGAACTAATCAGCCCCAGCATTTT CASSLNRGTNQPQHF
TRBJ1-1 - TRBV4-3 - TGCGCCAGCAGCCAAGCTGGGTTTGGGGACATTGCTGAAGCTTTCTTT CASSQAGFGDIAEAFF
TRBJ2-3 TRBD2 TRBV7-9 - TGTGCCAGCAGCTTGCAGCGGGACCTCACGGATACGCAGTATTTT CASSLQRDLTDTQYF
TRBJ1-3 - TRBV6-5 many TGTGCCAGCAGGCGAACAGGGAGCACTGGAAACACCATATATTTT CASRRTGSTGNTIYF
TRBJ2-7 - TRBV6-6 few TGTGCCAGCACCAAGGAGGGCGGATCGAGCTCCTACGAGCAGTACTTC CASTKEGGSSSYEQYF
TRBJ1-1 - TRBV6-5 - TGTGCCAGCAGTTACTCCCACAGGTTGAACACTGAAGCTTTCTTT CASSYSHRLNTEAFF
TRBJ2-1 TRBD1 TRBV7-3 - TGTGCCAGCAGCTTAACAGGGACAGGGTACAATGAGCAGTTCTTC CASSLTGTGYNEQFF
TRBJ2-3 - TRBV5-6 - TGTGCCAGCAGCTGGGGTGGGGGGATCTTAGTCGATACGCAGTATTTT CASSWGGGILVDTQYF
TRBJ1-6 TRBD1 TRBV13 - TGCGCCAGCAGCTTAGGGAGACAGGGTTGGTCACCCCTCCACTTT CASSLGRQGWSPLHF
TRBJ2-7 - TRBV10-3 - TGTGCCATCAGAACTAGGGAGAGCTCCTACGAGCAGTACTTC CAIRTRESSYEQYF
TRBJ2-7 - TRBV18 - TGTGCCAGCTCACCACCTAGTCTGTACGAGCAGTACTTC CASSPPSLYEQYF
TRBJ2-3 TRBD2 TRBV6-6 - TGTGCCACAAGGGAGACTAGCGGGAGATCAGATACGCAGTATTTT CATRETSGRSDTQYF
TRBJ2-6 - TRBV5-4 medium-sized TGTGCCAGCAGCTCGCCCTACTCTGGGGCCAACGTCCTGACTTTC CASSSPYSGANVLTF
TRBJ2-7 - TRBV11-2 few TGTGCCAGCAGCTATTCCGGGTCCTCCTCCTACGAGCAGTACTTC CASSYSGSSSYEQYF
TRBJ2-7 TRBD1 TRBV27 few TGTGCCAGTAGGACAGGACCCTACGAGCAGTACTTC CASRTGPYEQYF
TRBJ2-5 - TRBV7-9 few TGTGCCAGCAGCTACCAGGGCGGAATGGAGACCCAGTACTTC CASSYQGGMETQYF
TRBJ2-7 TRBD2 TRBV11-2 few TGTGCCAGCAGCGAACTAGCGGGGGCCCAATTAAGCTCCTACGAGCAGTACTTC CASSELAGAQLSSYEQYF
TRBJ1-1 TRBD1 TRBV7-2 few TGTGCCAGCAGCTTAGGGACAGGGGGCTTCACTGAAGCTTTCTTT CASSLGTGGFTEAFF
TRBJ2-2 - TRBV5-1 - TGCGCCAGCAGCTTGGTAGAGGGTCGTTTGTCCGGGGAGCTGTTTTTT CASSLVEGRLSGELFF
TRBJ2-7 - TRBV4-3 - TGCGCCAGCAGCCGTGGGGGGAGTAGCTCCTACGAGCAGTACTTC CASSRGGSSSYEQYF
TRBJ1-4 TRBD1 TRBV7-9 few TGTGCCAGGACAGGGGTTGGCGAAAAACTGTTTTTT CARTGVGEKLFF
TRBJ1-5 - TRBV5-1 - TGCGCCACCCGCGTAGTGCATAGCAATCAGCCCCAGCATTTT CATRVVHSNQPQHF
TRBJ1-6 - TRBV5-6 few TGTGCCAGCAGCTTGGGCGCTGGAGGTAATTCACCCCTCCACTTT CASSLGAGGNSPLHF
TRBJ1-1 TRBD1 TRBV9 - TGTGCCAGCAGCGTAGCCGGGGACAGGGAAGCTTTCTTT CASSVAGDREAFF
TRBJ2-1 - TRBV4-3 - TGCGCCAGCAGCCTTAGGTGGGAGAATGAGCAGTTCTTC CASSLRWENEQFF
TRBJ2-3 TRBD2 TRBV7-2 - TGTGCCAGCAGCTTAGTAGCGGGGGCTAGTACAGATACGCAGTATTTT CASSLVAGASTDTQYF